The entry that follows covers one TCR beta chain sequence. With 8 bases clipped from V and 0 bases from J, the junction kept 3 bases outside the gene matches. There are 13 residues in the CDR3. Per germline, CDR1 LNHDA and CDR2 SQIVND (reference sequence). The data were obtained in a study of T cell changes during pregnancy in multiple sclerosis. Generated by immunoSEQ multiplex PCR, the TCRdb table keeps only in-frame clones and is missing some. The data hold about 22,000 clones, with about 93% observed a single time. The sequenced sample was CD8+ T cells from peripheral blood mononuclear cells, obtained in the third trimester of pregnancy. V is TRBV19 and J is TRBJ1-1; TRBD1 matches 7 bases. This TCR was sampled from a female donor with multiple sclerosis, enrolled in a pregnancy study. The CDR3 here is CASSTGMNTEAFF. CDR3 nucleotides: TGTGCCAGTTCGACAGGGATGAACACTGAAGCTTTCTTT.